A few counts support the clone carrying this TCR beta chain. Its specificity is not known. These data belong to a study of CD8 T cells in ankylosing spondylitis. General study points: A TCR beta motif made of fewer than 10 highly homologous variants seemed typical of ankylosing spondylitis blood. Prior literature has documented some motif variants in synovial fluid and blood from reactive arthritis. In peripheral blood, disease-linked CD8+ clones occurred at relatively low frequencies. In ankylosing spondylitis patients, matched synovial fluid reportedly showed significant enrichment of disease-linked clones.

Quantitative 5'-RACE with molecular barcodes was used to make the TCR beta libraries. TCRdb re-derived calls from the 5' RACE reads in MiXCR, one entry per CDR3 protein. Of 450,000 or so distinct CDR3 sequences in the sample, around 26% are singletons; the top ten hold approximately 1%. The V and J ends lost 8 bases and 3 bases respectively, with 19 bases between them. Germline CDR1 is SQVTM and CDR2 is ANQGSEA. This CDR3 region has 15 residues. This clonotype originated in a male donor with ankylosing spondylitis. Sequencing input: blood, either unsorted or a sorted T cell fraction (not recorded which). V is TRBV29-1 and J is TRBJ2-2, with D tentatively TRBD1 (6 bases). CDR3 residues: CSISKGVLDTGELFF. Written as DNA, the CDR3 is TGCAGCATAAGTAAGGGGGTGTTGGACACCGGGGAGCTGTTTTTT.